This T cell receptor beta chain was retrieved from a study of T-cell reconstitution after alpha-beta-depleted transplantation in children. This sample's TCRbeta library carried unique molecular identifier barcodes. TCRdb processed the PCR reads anew with MiXCR; each CDR3 protein has one entry. This table has about half a million distinct CDR3 sequences, around 12% appearing once. This clonotype was seen a few times. V lost 3 bases to trimming and J lost 9 bases; unmatched junction nucleotides: 10. Germline V gene lookup returns CDR1 SGHTA and CDR2 FQGNSA. CDR3 length: 16 residues. This TCR came from a human donor who donated a stem cell graft to a child with combined immunodeficiency. The V and J genes are TRBV7-2 and TRBJ1-6; 8 bases agree with TRBD1. This specimen consisted of PBMCs from the stem cell graft donor, obtained from the stem cell graft. The CDR3 DNA follows: TGTGCCAGCAGCTTTAGCCAGGGGGCATTGGGTTCACCCCTCCACTTT. Encoded protein: CASSFSQGALGSPLHF. Full variable domain (outside the CDR3, taken from reference TRBV7-2 and TRBJ1-6): GAGVSQSPSNKVTEKGKDVELRCDPISGHTALYWYRQSLGQGLEFLIYFQGNSAPDKSGLPSDRFSAERTGGSVSTLTIQRTQQEDSAVYLCASSFSQGALGSPLHFGNGTRLTVT.